These 2 T cell receptor beta chains were all obtained from the same sample, sequenced in a study of blood T cell repertoires in COVID-19. Libraries were prepared by immunoSEQ multiplex PCR; TCRdb keeps only in-frame clonotypes and omits some of them. Of about 120,000 clones detected, approximately 83% appear once; the ten largest clones hold about 4.5%. The sequenced sample was peripheral blood. Receptor source: a woman between 65 and 79 years old with acute or convalescent COVID-19.

This clone turned up a few times. CDR3 protein: CASRKDRGGETQYF. CDR3 nucleotides: TGTGCCAGCAGGAAGGACAGGGGTGGGGAGACCCAGTACTTC. The chain uses TRBV7-9 and TRBJ2-5, with 9 bases fitting TRBD1. Germline CDR1 reads SEHNR; CDR2 reads FQNEAQ (reference sequence). This CDR3 has 14 amino acids. V was pared by 6 bases and J by 5 bases, with 7 bases of the junction left unmatched.

The chain is built from TRBV4-3 and TRBJ1-2; a weak D match, TRBD1 (5 bases). CDR3 length equals 16 residues. From germline, CDR1 is LGHNA and CDR2 YSLEER. With 0 bases removed from V and 4 bases from J, the gap between germline ends came to 15 bases. CDR3: CASSQDPQGGSYGYTF. The CDR3 region has the DNA TGCGCCAGCAGCCAAGATCCCCAGGGAGGTAGCTATGGCTACACCTTC.